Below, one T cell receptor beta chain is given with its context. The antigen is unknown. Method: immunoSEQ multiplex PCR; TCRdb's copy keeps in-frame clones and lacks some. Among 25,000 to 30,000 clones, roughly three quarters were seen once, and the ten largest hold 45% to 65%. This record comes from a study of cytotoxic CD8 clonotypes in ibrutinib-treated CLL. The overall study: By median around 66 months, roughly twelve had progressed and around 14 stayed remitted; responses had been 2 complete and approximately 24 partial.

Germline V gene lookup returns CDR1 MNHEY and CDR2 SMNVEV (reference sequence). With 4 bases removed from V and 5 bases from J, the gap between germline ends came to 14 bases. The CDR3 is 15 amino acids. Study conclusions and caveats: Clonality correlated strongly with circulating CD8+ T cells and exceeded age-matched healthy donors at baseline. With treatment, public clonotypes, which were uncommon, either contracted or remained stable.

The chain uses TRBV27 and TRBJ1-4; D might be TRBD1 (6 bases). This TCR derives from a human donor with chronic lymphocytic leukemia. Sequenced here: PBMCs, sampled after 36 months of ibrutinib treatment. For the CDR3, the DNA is TGTGCCAGCAGTTCGGGGGCAAGATGGAATGAAAAACTGTTTTTT. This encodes CASSSGARWNEKLFF. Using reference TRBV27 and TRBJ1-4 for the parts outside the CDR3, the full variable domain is EAQVTQNPRYLITVTGKKLTVTCSQNMNHEYMSWYRQDPGLGLRQIYYSMNVEVTDKGDVPEGYKVSRKEKRNFPLILESPSPNQTSLYFCASSSGARWNEKLFFGSGTQLSVL.